The present entry profiles one TCR beta chain with its context. The target antigen is unknown. These data are taken from a study of T cell repertoires in ileal Crohn's disease. Points from the study as a whole: Compared with non-smokers, active smokers at surgery showed more clonal expansions.

Included were adult ileal or ileocolonic Crohn's patients indicated for ileocolonic resection. TCRB immunosequencing input was five hundred nanograms of biopsy DNA per sample. Clones were sequenced by immunoSEQ multiplex PCR, and TCRdb holds only the in-frame ones, with some missing. The sample has 5,000 to 6,500 clones; 70% to 85% are singletons. Per germline, CDR1 SGHAT and CDR2 FQNNGV. Trimming removed 7 bases from V and 5 bases from J, with 14 bases in between. This CDR3 contains 13 residues. The sample consisted of ileal tissue. The chain combines TRBV11-2 with TRBJ1-1; D unresolved. The receptor's source is an adult with Crohn's disease. In nucleotides, the CDR3 is TGTGCCAGCACCCGATATAGAGGGACTGAAGCTTTCTTT. Translating it yields CASTRYRGTEAFF.